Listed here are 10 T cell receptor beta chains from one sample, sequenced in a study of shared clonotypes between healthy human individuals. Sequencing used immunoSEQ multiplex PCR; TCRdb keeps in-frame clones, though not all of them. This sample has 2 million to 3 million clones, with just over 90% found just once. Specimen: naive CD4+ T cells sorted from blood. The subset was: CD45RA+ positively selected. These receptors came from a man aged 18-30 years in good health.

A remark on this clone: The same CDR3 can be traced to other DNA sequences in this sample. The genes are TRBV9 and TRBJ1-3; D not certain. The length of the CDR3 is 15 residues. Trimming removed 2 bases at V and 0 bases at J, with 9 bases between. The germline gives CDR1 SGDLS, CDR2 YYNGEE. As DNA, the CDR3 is TGTGCCAGCAGCGTTACGGGGAACTCTGGAAACACCATATATTTT. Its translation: CASSVTGNSGNTIYF.

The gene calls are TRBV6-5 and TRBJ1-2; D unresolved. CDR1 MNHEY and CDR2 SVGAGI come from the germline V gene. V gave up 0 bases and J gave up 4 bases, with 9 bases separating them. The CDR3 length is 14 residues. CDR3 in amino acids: CASSYSPSSYGYTF. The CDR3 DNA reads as TGTGCCAGCAGTTACTCGCCGAGTTCCTATGGCTACACCTTC.

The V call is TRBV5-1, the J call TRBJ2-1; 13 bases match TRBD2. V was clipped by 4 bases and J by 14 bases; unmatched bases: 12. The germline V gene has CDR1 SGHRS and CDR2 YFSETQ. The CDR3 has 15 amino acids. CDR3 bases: TGCGCCAGCAGCCCAGGGACTAGCGGGGTACGCCGTGAGTTCTTC. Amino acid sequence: CASSPGTSGVRREFF.

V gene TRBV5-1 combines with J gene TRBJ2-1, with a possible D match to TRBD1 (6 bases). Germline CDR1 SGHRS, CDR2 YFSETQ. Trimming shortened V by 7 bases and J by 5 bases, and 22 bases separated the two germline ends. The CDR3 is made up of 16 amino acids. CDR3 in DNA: TGCGCCAGCGGGTTACCACAGGGAAATGTTAACAATGAGCAGTTCTTC. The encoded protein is CASGLPQGNVNNEQFF.

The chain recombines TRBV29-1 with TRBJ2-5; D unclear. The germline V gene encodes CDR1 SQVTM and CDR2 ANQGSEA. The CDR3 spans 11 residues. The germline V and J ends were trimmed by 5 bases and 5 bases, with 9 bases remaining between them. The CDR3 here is CSVRHGETQYF. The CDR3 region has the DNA TGCAGCGTTAGGCACGGGGAGACCCAGTACTTC.

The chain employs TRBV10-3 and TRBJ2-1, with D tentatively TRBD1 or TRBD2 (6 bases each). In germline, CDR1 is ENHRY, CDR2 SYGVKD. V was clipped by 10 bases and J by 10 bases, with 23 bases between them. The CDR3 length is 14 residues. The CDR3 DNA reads TGTGCCAGCCGGGAGCCGAGGACAGAACGCGAGCAGTTCTTC. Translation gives CASREPRTEREQFF.

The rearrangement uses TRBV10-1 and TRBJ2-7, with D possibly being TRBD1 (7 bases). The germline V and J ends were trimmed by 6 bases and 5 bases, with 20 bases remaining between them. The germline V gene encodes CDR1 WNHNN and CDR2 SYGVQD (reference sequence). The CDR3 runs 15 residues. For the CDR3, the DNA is TGCGCCAGCAGCCCCACTCAGGGGGGCATCCACGAGCAGTACTTC. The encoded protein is CASSPTQGGIHEQYF.

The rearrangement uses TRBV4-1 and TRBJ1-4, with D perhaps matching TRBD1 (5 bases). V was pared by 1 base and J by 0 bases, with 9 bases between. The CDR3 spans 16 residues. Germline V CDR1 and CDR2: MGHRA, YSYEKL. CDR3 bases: TGCGCCAGCAGCCAAGTGGGGGTAGCAACTAATGAAAAACTGTTTTTT. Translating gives CASSQVGVATNEKLFF.

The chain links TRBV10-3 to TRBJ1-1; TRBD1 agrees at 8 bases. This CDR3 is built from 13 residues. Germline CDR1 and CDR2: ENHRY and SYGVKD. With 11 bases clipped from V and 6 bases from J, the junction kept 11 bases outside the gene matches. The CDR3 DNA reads TGTGCCGTCGGACAGGGAAAGGTTGCTGAAGCTTTCTTT. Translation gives CAVGQGKVAEAFF.

This CDR3 reads CASSYSIWGNGYGYTF. The DNA for the CDR3 is TGTGCCAGCAGTTACTCGATCTGGGGCAACGGCTATGGCTACACCTTC. The chain employs TRBV6-5 and TRBJ1-2; TRBD1 is a possible D gene (5 bases). Trimming took off 0 bases at V and 4 bases at J, with 15 bases between the two ends. Germline-derived CDR1 and CDR2 are MNHEY and SVGAGI. The CDR3 sequence is 16 residues long.